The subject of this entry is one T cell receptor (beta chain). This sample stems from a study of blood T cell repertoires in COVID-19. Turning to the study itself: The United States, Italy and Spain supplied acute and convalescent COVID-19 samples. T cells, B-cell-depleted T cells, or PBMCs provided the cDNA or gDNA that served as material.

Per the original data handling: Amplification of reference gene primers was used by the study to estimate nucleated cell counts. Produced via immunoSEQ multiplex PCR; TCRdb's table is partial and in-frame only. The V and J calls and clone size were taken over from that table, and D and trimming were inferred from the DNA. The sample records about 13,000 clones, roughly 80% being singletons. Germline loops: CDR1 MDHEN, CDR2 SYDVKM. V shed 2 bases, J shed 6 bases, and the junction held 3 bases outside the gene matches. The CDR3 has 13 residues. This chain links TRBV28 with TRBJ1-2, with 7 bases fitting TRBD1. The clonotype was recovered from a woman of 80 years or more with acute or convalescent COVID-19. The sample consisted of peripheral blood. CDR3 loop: CASSLGQGDGYTF. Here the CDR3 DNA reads TGTGCCAGCAGTTTAGGGCAGGGGGATGGCTACACCTTC.